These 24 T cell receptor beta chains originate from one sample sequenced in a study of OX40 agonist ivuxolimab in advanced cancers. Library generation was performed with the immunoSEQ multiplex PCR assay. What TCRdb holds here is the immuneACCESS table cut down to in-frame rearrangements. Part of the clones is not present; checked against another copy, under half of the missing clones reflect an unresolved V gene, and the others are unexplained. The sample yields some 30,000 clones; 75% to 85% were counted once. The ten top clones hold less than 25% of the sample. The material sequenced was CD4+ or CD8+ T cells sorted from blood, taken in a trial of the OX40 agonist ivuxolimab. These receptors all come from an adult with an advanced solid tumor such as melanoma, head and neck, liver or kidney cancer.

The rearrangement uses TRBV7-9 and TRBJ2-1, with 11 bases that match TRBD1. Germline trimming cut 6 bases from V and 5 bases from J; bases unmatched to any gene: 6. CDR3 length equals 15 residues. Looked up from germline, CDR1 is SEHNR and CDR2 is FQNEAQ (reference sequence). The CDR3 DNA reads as TGTGCCAGCAGTTCAGGACAGGGGGCTGACAATGAGCAGTTCTTC. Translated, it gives CASSSGQGADNEQFF. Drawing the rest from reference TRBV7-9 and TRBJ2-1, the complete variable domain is DTGVSQNPRHKITKRGQNVTFRCDPISEHNRLYWYRQTLGQGPEFLTYFQNEAQLEKSRLLSDRFSAERPKGSFSTLEIQRTEQGDSAMYLCASSSGQGADNEQFFGPGTRLTVL.

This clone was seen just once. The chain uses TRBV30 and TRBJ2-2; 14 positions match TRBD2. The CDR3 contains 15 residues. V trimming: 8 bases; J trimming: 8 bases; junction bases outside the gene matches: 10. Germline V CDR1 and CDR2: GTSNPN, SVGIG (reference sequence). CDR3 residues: CAGTKGLAGGGELFF. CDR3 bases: TGTGCCGGAACAAAAGGACTAGCGGGAGGAGGGGAGCTGTTTTTT.

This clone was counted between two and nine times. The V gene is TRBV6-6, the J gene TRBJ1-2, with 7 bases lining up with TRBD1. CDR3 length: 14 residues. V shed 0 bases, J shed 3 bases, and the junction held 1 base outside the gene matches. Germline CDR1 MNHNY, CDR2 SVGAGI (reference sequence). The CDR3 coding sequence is TGTGCCAGCAGTTACTCGACAGGGCACTATGGCTACACCTTC. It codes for CASSYSTGHYGYTF.

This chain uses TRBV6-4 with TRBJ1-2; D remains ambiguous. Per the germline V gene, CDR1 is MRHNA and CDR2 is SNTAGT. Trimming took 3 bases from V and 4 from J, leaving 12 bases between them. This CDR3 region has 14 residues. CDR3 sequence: CASSETVKGYGYTF. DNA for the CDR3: TGTGCCAGCAGTGAAACGGTGAAGGGCTATGGCTACACCTTC.

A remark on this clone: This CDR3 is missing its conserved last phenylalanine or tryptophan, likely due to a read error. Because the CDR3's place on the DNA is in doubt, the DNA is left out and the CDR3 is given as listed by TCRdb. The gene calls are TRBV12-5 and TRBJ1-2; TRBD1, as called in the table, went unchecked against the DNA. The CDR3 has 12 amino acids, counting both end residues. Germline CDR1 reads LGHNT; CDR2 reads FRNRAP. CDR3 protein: CASGLHRGRVHL.

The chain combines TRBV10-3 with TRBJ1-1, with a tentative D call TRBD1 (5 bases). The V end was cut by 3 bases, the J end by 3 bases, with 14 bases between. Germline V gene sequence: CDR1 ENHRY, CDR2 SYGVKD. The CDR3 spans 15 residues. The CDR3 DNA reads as TGTGCCATCAGTGACCGGGACCGCCCCGACACTGAAGCTTTCTTT. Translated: CAISDRDRPDTEAFF.

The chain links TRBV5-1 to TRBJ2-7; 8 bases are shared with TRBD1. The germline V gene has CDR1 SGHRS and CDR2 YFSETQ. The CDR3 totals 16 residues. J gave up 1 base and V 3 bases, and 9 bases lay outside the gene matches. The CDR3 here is CASSSRDRGGSYEQYF. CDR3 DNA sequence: TGCGCCAGCAGCTCCCGAGACAGGGGAGGTTCCTACGAGCAGTACTTC.

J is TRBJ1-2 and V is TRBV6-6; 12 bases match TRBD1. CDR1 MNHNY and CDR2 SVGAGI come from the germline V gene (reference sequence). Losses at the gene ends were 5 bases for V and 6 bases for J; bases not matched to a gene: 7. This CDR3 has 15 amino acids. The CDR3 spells CASSKKGQGAHGYTF. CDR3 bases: TGTGCCAGCAGTAAAAAGGGACAGGGGGCTCATGGCTACACCTTC.

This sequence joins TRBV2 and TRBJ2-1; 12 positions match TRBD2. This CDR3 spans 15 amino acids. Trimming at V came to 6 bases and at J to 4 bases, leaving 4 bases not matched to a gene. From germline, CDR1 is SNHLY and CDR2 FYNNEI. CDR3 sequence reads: CASRLGLAGYNEQFF. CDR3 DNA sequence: TGTGCCAGCAGACTCGGACTAGCGGGGTACAATGAGCAGTTCTTC.

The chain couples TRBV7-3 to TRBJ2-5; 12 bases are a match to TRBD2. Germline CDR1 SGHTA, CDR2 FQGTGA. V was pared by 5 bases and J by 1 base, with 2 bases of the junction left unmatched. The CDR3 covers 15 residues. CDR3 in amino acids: CASSPSGGAQETQYF. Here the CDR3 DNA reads TGTGCCAGCAGCCCTAGCGGGGGGGCCCAAGAGACCCAGTACTTC.

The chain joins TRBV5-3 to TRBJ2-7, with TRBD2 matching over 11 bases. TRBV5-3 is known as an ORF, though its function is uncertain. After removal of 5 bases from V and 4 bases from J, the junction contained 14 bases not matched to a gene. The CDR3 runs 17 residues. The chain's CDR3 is CARRTGTSGNWVYEQYF. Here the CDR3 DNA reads TGTGCCAGAAGGACCGGGACTAGCGGTAACTGGGTTTACGAGCAGTACTTC.

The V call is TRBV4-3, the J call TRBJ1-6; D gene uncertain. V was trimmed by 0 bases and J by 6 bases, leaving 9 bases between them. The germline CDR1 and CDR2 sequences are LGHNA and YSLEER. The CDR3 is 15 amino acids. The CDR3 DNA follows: TGCGCCAGCAGCCAAGATCCAGACCTTAATTCACCCCTCCACTTT. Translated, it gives CASSQDPDLNSPLHF.

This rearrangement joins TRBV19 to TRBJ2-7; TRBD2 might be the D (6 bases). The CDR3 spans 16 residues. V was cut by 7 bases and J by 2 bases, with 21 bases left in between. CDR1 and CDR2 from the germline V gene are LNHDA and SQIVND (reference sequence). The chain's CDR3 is CASTPGGTLGTYEQYF. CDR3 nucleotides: TGTGCCAGTACTCCTGGGGGGACCCTTGGGACCTACGAGCAGTACTTC.

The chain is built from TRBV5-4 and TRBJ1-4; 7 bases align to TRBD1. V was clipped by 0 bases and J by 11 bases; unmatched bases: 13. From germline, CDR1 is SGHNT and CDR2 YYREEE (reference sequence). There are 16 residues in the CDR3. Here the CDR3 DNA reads TGTGCCAGCAGCTTGGAGACAGGGAGGGAAGGGGGGAAACTGTTTTTT. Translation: CASSLETGREGGKLFF.

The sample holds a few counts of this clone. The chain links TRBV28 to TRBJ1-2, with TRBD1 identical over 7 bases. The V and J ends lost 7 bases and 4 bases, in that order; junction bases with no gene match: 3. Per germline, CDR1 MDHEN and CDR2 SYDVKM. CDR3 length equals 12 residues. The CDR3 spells CASIRQGYGYTF. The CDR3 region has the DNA TGTGCCAGCATCCGACAGGGCTATGGCTACACCTTC.

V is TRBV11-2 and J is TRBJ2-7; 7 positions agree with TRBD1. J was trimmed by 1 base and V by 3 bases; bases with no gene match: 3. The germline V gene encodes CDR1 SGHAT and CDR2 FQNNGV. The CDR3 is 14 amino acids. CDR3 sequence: CASSFTGDSYEQYF. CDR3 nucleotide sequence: TGTGCCAGCAGCTTTACAGGGGATTCCTACGAGCAGTACTTC. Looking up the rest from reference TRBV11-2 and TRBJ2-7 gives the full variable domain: EAGVAQSPRYKIIEKRQSVAFWCNPISGHATLYWYQQILGQGPKLLIQFQNNGVVDDSQLPKDRFSAERLKGVDSTLKIQPAKLEDSAVYLCASSFTGDSYEQYFGPGTRLTVT.

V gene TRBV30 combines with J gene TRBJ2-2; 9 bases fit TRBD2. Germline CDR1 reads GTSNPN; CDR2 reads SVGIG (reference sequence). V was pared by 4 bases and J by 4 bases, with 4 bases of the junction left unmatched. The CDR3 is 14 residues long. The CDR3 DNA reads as TGTGCCTGGAAGGCTAGCGGGACCACCGGGGAGCTGTTTTTT. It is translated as CAWKASGTTGELFF. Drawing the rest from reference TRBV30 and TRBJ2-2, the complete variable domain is SQTIHQWPATLVQPVGSPLSLECTVEGTSNPNLYWYRQAAGRGLQLLFYSVGIGQISSEVPQNLSASRPQDRQFILSSKKLLLSDSGFYLCAWKASGTTGELFFGEGSRLTVL.

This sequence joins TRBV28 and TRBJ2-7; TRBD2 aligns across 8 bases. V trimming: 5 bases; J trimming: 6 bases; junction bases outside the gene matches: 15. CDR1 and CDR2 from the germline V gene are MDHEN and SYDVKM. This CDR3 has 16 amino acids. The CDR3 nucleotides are TGTGCCAGCAGTCCGGGAGGGATCCCCCGACCGGTCGAGCAGTACTTC. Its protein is CASSPGGIPRPVEQYF. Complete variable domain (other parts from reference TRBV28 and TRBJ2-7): DVKVTQSSRYLVKRTGEKVFLECVQDMDHENMFWYRQDPGLGLRLIYFSYDVKMKEKGDIPEGYSVSREKKERFSLILESASTNQTSMYLCASSPGGIPRPVEQYFGPGTRLTVT.

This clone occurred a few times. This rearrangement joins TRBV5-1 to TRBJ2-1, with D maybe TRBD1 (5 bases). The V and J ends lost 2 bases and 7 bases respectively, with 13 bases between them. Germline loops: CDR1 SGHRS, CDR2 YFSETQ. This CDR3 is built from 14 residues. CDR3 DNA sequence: TGCGCCAGCAGCTTTGGGGCCGAAGGAAATGAGCAGTTCTTC. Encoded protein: CASSFGAEGNEQFF.

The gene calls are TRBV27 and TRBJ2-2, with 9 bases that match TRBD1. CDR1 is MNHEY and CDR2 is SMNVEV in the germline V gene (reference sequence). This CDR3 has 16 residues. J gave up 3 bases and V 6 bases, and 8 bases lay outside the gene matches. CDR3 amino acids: CASRYRGPSDTGELFF. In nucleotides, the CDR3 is TGTGCCAGCAGGTACAGGGGGCCGTCGGACACCGGGGAGCTGTTTTTT.

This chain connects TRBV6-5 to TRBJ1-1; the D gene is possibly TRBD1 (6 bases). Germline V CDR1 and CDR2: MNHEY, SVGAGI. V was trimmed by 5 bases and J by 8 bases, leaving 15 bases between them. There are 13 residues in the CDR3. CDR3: CASSTYRETEAFF. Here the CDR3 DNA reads TGTGCCAGCAGTACTTACAGGGAAACAGAAGCTTTCTTT.

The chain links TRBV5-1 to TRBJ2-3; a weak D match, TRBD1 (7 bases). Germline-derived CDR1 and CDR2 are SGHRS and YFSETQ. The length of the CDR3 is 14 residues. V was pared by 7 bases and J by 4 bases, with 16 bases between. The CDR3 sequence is CASGDGRGADTQYF. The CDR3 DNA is TGCGCCAGCGGGGATGGCAGGGGGGCAGATACGCAGTATTTT.

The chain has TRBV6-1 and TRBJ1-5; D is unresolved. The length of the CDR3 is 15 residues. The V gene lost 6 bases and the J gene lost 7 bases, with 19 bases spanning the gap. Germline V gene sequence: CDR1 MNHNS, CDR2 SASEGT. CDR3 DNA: TGTGCCAGCAGGAGCGTTGGCTCCGTCAGCCAGCCCCAGCATTTT. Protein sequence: CASRSVGSVSQPQHF.

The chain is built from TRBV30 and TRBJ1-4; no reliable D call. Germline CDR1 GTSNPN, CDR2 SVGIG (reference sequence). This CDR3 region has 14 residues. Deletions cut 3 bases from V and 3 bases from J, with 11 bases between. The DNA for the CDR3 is TGTGCCTGGAGAGAGGGATTAGCTAATGAAAAACTGTTTTTT. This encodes CAWREGLANEKLFF. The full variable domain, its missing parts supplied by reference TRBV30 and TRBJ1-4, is SQTIHQWPATLVQPVGSPLSLECTVEGTSNPNLYWYRQAAGRGLQLLFYSVGIGQISSEVPQNLSASRPQDRQFILSSKKLLLSDSGFYLCAWREGLANEKLFFGSGTQLSVL.